This section outlines one T cell receptor (beta chain) sequence together with its context. Its antigen is currently not known. Per-base qualities were not stored, and no clone one base away is much larger. The germline V gene supplies CDR1 LGHNA and CDR2 YNFKEQ. The germline V end is reduced by 0 bases and the J end by 7 bases; junction bases left unmatched: 10. Counted from cysteine to phenylalanine, this CDR3 has 16 amino acids. Only the CDR3 DNA stays, 48 bases, in frame from base 1. The data were obtained in a study of cytomegalovirus exposure and HLA in healthy donors (dated by TCRdb to 2015 to 2018). Regarding the research as a whole: An earlier analysis of some 620 of the donors reported 276 Gb of sequence data and around 110 million unique TCR beta sequences obtained from about 200 million T cells. The study combined high-throughput TCR immunosequencing, statistical association of individual TCRs with disease status, and machine learning to predict cytomegalovirus infection status. The study used immunosequencing to profile the T cell repertoires of several hundred subjects and linked those repertoires to cytomegalovirus serostatus. Among some 400 genotyped donors of the cohort, an average of around 220,000 unique TCR beta nucleotide sequences was sequenced per donor, of which approximately 19% were non-productive. Roughly 300 gigabases of sequencing data and around 85 million unique TCR sequences made up an early release that covered roughly 670 HLA-typed donors. HLA typing covered class I and class II loci at four-digit resolution. A separate validation cohort of some 130 different subjects was used in addition to the 666-subject first cohort. Typing coverage differed by locus: A, B, C, DRB1 and DQB1 were typed in about 629-640 donors, DQA1 in 522, DPA1 in approximately 610, and DPB1 in about 450. Rather than drawing on any new phenotypic data, the later analysis identified candidate immune exposures from TCR beta sequences and the way those sequences occurred across donors. All discovery cohort repertoires had been generated on a single sequencing platform. A later genetic analysis took genome-wide SNP genotypes for about 65% of the 666 donors and used that subset as a discovery cohort. In a later analysis, previously published TCR beta repertoires from some 640 donors were re-analyzed and high-resolution HLA genotyping was added so that TCR occurrence patterns could be studied. The study aimed to test whether signatures of past pathogen exposure could be identified by cataloging public T cell receptors. The genetic ancestry cluster associated with self-reported Caucasian donors included about four fifths of the roughly 400 genotyped donors. Because of strong linkage in the cohort, 5 or 6 DR-DQ haplotypes were treated as single units for association and clustering. In an earlier analysis of 500 to 650 of the donors, high-throughput TCR beta sequencing was used to judge whether each TCR beta V gene segment behaved as functional or pseudogenic. Alongside the repertoire data, information on donor age, sex, ethnicity and CMV serostatus was compiled.

The cohort was made up of about 610 healthy bone marrow donors. All cohort members were sampled while nominally healthy, although unrecorded immune exposures were likely present. The donor tested CMV seronegative and was one of the 352 seronegative cohort members. A peripheral blood sample was collected from each donor, and TCR beta sequencing was performed on peripheral blood mononuclear cells. The Qiagen DNeasy Blood Extraction Kit was used to extract genomic DNA from the blood cell samples. Library construction relied on the immunoSEQ multiplex PCR assay. For the multiplex PCR, a mixture combining 60 forward primers for TCR Vbeta segments and 13 reverse primers for TCR Jbeta segments was used. The CDR3 region of rearranged TCR beta genes was amplified from genomic DNA with a multiplex PCR assay. On the Illumina HiSeq System, the amplified TCR beta libraries were sequenced as 87-base-pair reads. On the authors' methods: In a later analysis, some 80 million unique TCR beta chains were counted across the roughly 610 repertoires, and around 11 million of these chains were shared by at least two donors. Raw reads were error-corrected and collapsed into unique sequences by a nearest-neighbor algorithm in which closely related sequences were merged to remove PCR and sequencing errors. V, D and J gene segments were assigned by aligning CDR3 sequences to IMGT reference sequences. For a sequence to be retained, a match of at least six nucleotides to both a V gene segment and a J gene segment was required. A rearrangement was called productive if the CDR3 had no stop codons and remained in frame with V and J, and every other rearrangement was called non-productive. Following IMGT convention, CDR3 was defined as the stretch from the second conserved V-encoded cysteine up to the conserved J-encoded phenylalanine. The earlier analysis of 587 of the donors excluded sequences that lacked an unambiguous match to a single V gene segment. In an earlier analysis of 587 of the donors, V segments were called functional above 56.7% productive rearrangements and were called segregating when the between-donor standard deviation exceeded 5%. A statistical classification framework was built for diagnosing cytomegalovirus status from the catalog of TCR beta chain sequences. A later analysis assigned V and J genes by comparing TCR nucleotide sequences with IMGT/GENE-DB human TR gene sequences. Using the TCRdist pipeline, a later analysis assigned CDR3 sequences along with most-parsimonious VDJ recombination scenarios. A later analysis defined each TCR beta chain by its CDR3 amino acid sequence plus V-gene family, and excluded reads lacking a unique V-gene family. As a way to deal with suspected cross-contamination and a sequencing artifact, a later analysis dropped hundreds of nucleotide sequences that were highly shared and had low generation probability. For each public chain, a later analysis derived a clonal expansion index from normalized ranks of inferred template counts within each repertoire. In a later analysis, generation probabilities were computed with a VDJ recombination model fitted to out-of-frame rearrangements, and the resulting probabilities were checked against IGoR. In a later analysis, TCR-TCR, TCR-HLA and TCR-CMV co-occurrence was scored with hypergeometric tests, and a repertoire-size bias correction was applied to TCR pairs. A later analysis estimated false discovery rates by permuting HLA or CMV assignments 20 times. In a later analysis, co-occurring TCRs were grouped using DBSCAN, with TCRdist sequence similarity added in when clustering inside HLA-allele-positive subsets. Repertoires with fewer than 30,000 or more than 120,000 public chains were left out of co-occurrence clustering, as were several repertoires with anomalous nucleotide sharing. TCRdb carries this immuneACCESS record with in-frame sequences only. Its versions omit some clonotypes, under half of them owing to an unresolved V gene in the studies checked, with the rest unexplained. V, J and clone size are taken as reported in that table, and D and trimming were inferred from the DNA itself. Across this sample there are about 150,000 clones, with around four fifths seen only once. The ten most abundant clones make up around 3.2% of the sample.

What the authors observed across the whole study: The classifier was reported to diagnose cytomegalovirus status with high specificity and sensitivity in both the original cohort and the validation cohort. Compared with equally common non-associated chains, HLA-associated TCR beta chains in a later analysis were more clonally expanded and had lower generation probabilities. Correlated functional status among segregating V segments might reflect linkage disequilibrium, but an unknown experimental factor could not be ruled out. Sequencing depth was assumed to be roughly uniform across donors in the presence/absence analyses, though that assumption may not hold. Approximately 18 rarely observed V segments, including chromosome 9 orphons, were excluded from the earlier analysis of some 590 of the donors because counts were too low. In a later analysis, several top co-occurrence clusters were reported to appear linked to parvovirus B19, influenza, CMV and Epstein-Barr virus. In vitro tests confirmed that a few of the cytomegalovirus-associated TCR beta chains recognize cytomegalovirus antigens. Specific HLA alleles were associated with roughly 17,000 TCR beta sequences at a false discovery rate of 0.05 in a later analysis. In a later genetic analysis, fewer N-insertions in productive TCRs were reported among donors in an Asian-associated ancestry cluster than the roughly 700-donor mean. In an earlier analysis of approximately 590 of the donors, most TCR beta V segments appeared in productive rearrangements about 90% or about 30% of the time, broadly matching IMGT annotations. A cluster of highly shared sequence variants was judged likely to represent a technical artifact of the sequencing pipeline. Most TCR sequences were observed very rarely across donors, whereas some public TCRs were present in many individuals. In a later analysis, TCR association rates were found to vary across HLA loci, with the most associated TCRs seen for DRB1 alleles and the fewest for HLA-C alleles. Because the 87-base-pair reads could not distinguish some IMGT-functional V segments, including TRBV6-2 and TRBV6-3, those segments were excluded. Strong co-occurrence of HLA alleles, especially DR and DQ, made assigning TCR associations to individual alleles difficult. The only immune exposure information available for the cohort was CMV serostatus. Because some donors lacked HLA typing at each locus, the association tests relied only on the typed subset. A later analysis found that most CMV-associated TCR beta chains appeared HLA-restricted, with HLA associations seemingly driven largely by CMV exposure. The cohort was sequenced for TCR beta chains only, and without alpha or paired-chain data the features that could be detected were limited. An association between a missense DCLRE1C variant and V-gene and J-gene trimming of TCR beta chains was found in a later genetic analysis and replicated in an independent cohort. The study gave a list of some 150 TCR beta chains associated with cytomegalovirus. It was suggested by the authors that the approach could potentially be generalized to other disease states and immunological phenotypes. A further reported finding was that TCR beta sequences accurately predicted the HLA-A and HLA-B alleles for most subjects in the first cohort.

The TCR was taken from a male donor in good health and CMV-seronegative. Sequencing was performed on PBMCs. Rearrangement joined TRBV4-2 to TRBJ2-7; 9 bases in the middle match TRBD2. CDR3 loop: CASSQESRSGSGEQYF. The nucleotide sequence reads as follows: TGTGCCAGCAGCCAAGAGAGTCGTAGCGGGAGTGGGGAGCAGTACTTC.